The entry below gives a single T cell receptor (beta chain) sequence along with its context. The CDR3 is made up of 15 amino acids. V shed 8 bases and J 5 bases; nucleotides not matched to a gene: 7. From germline, CDR1 is SNHLY and CDR2 FYNNEI. The sample belongs to a study of cytomegalovirus exposure and HLA in healthy donors. With 60 Vbeta and 13 Jbeta primers, the PCR was carried out. Some clones are missing from TCRdb's copy, which holds only in-frame ones; the method was immunoSEQ multiplex PCR. The data contain about 180,000 clones, about 80% of them seen just once; the ten biggest clones take up just under 6.5%.

The chain uses TRBV2 and TRBJ1-4; TRBD1 agrees at 11 bases. The sample consisted of PBMCs. The receptor comes from a man aged 35 to 55 in good health and CMV-seropositive. The CDR3: CASGRDRGSNEKLFF. In DNA, the CDR3 is TGTGCCAGCGGCCGGGACAGGGGGAGCAATGAAAAACTGTTTTTT. Complete variable domain (other parts from reference TRBV2 and TRBJ1-4): EPEVTQTPSHQVTQMGQEVILRCVPISNHLYFYWYRQILGQKVEFLVSFYNNEISEKSEIFDDQFSVERPDGSNFTLKIRSTKLEDSAMYFCASGRDRGSNEKLFFGSGTQLSVL.